Below are 9 T cell receptor beta chains sequenced from a single sample in a study of T cell responses to AZD1222 COVID-19 vaccine. Using immunoSEQ multiplex PCR, the repertoire was profiled, and TCRdb retains in-frame clones only, with some absent. The sample holds 150,000 or so clones; more than 75% are singletons and the top ten take roughly 4.7%. Sequences were derived from peripheral blood, sampled on day 0 of AZD1222 vaccination. Source of these receptors: an adult in good health.

This chain joins TRBV28 and TRBJ2-6; weak D call: TRBD1 (5 bases). V lost 4 bases to trimming and J lost 4 bases, with 11 bases between them. Per the germline V gene, CDR1 is MDHEN and CDR2 is SYDVKM. This CDR3 has 15 residues. CDR3 bases: TGTGCCAGCAGTTCTGGGGCGTCCGGGGCCAACGTCCTGACTTTC. This sequence encodes CASSSGASGANVLTF.

V and J are TRBV10-3 and TRBJ2-7; weak D call: TRBD2 (5 bases). The length of the CDR3 is 15 residues. CDR1 and CDR2 from the germline V gene are ENHRY and SYGVKD. Between the trimmed V and J ends, which lost 2 bases and 0 bases, there was a span of 11 bases. The CDR3 bases are TGTGCCATCAGTGAGCCGGCGGGTCCCTCCTACGAGCAGTACTTC. Amino acids: CAISEPAGPSYEQYF.

Only one count was recorded for this clone. CDR3 protein: CATSDPSGRTDGYTF. Written as DNA, the CDR3 is TGTGCCACCAGTGATCCCAGCGGCCGTACGGATGGCTACACCTTC. This sequence joins TRBV24-1 and TRBJ1-2, with no clear D. Germline values: CDR1 KGHDR, CDR2 SFDVKD. The CDR3 length is 15 residues. Deletions cut 3 bases from V and 6 bases from J, with 16 bases between.

V gene TRBV2 combines with J gene TRBJ1-5; possibly TRBD1 for D (5 bases). The germline CDR1 and CDR2 sequences are SNHLY and FYNNEI. Trimming cost V 4 bases and J 1 base, with 8 bases left between them. The CDR3 sequence is 14 residues long. In DNA form, the CDR3 reads TGTGCCAGCAGTGCGGGGGGGAGCAATCAGCCCCAGCATTTT. Translating gives CASSAGGSNQPQHF. Together with reference TRBV2 and TRBJ1-5, the CDR3 gives the full variable domain: EPEVTQTPSHQVTQMGQEVILRCVPISNHLYFYWYRQILGQKVEFLVSFYNNEISEKSEIFDDQFSVERPDGSNFTLKIRSTKLEDSAMYFCASSAGGSNQPQHFGDGTRLSIL.

In the case of this clone: Distinct nucleotide sequences in the sample also encode this CDR3. The chain's CDR3 is CASSYSISGNEQFF. Here the CDR3 DNA reads TGTGCCAGCAGTTACTCGATTAGCGGAAATGAGCAGTTCTTC. The genes are TRBV6-5 and TRBJ2-1, with a weak D call TRBD2 (6 bases). The V gene's germline CDR1 is MNHEY and CDR2 SVGAGI. CDR3 length equals 14 residues. The V gene lost 0 bases and the J gene lost 7 bases, with 10 bases spanning the gap.

This clone was detected only once. The chain joins TRBV5-1 to TRBJ2-1; no firm D call. Trimming stripped 1 base from V and 5 bases from J, with 7 bases between. Germline lookup yields CDR1 SGHRS and CDR2 YFSETQ. This CDR3 has 13 amino acids. The CDR3 reads CASSLPNHNEQFF. CDR3 DNA sequence: TGCGCCAGCAGCTTGCCTAACCACAATGAGCAGTTCTTC.

The V and J genes are TRBV5-8 and TRBJ1-4; 9 nucleotides agree with TRBD1. With 7 bases clipped from V and 6 bases from J, the junction kept 10 bases outside the gene matches. The germline V gene has CDR1 SGHTS and CDR2 YDEGEE. CDR3 length equals 15 residues. The CDR3: CASPSPTGGYEKLFF. CDR3 DNA sequence: TGTGCCAGCCCGTCCCCGACAGGGGGATATGAAAAACTGTTTTTT.

This rearrangement joins TRBV20-1 to TRBJ2-7, with D tentatively TRBD1 (6 bases). V lost 3 bases and J lost 0, with 12 bases in between. The germline V gene has CDR1 DFQATT and CDR2 SNEGSKA (reference sequence). The CDR3 is 14 amino acids. The DNA for the CDR3 is TGCAGTGCTAGTGCCGGGACAAACTCCTACGAGCAGTACTTC. It encodes CSASAGTNSYEQYF.

V and J are TRBV18 and TRBJ2-7, with 7 nucleotides matching TRBD2. CDR1 KGHSH and CDR2 LQKENI come from the germline V gene. The CDR3 sequence is 16 residues long. Trimming at V came to 4 bases and at J to 3 bases, leaving 12 bases not matched to a gene. CDR3 sequence (DNA): TGTGCCAGCTCACAGTCGGTCGGCCTAGCGGACTACGAGCAGTACTTC. This gives the protein CASSQSVGLADYEQYF.